One sample yielded the 4 T cell receptor beta chains listed below, sequenced in a study of identical twins listed by TCRdb under 2016. Library preparation used 5' RACE. The instrument given in TCRdb is Illumina HiSeq 2000. TCRdb reanalyzed the raw reads on its own, using fastp at Q25 for trimming and MiXCR for clone calling, and kept in-frame beta chains. Entries that share a CDR3 protein sequence are merged under the most common genes and DNA. Counted in this sample were hundreds of thousands of distinct CDR3 sequences; 5.5% to 6.5% of them appeared once. The ten largest account for around 2% of the sample. The sample comprised naive T cells sorted from blood. What the cell subset or site label conveys for this sample: cells isolated with a human naive T-cell isolation kit. All receptors derive from a young man in good health.

This clonotype was picked up a small number of times. The V gene is TRBV5-1, the J gene TRBJ2-5; 11 nucleotides match TRBD2. V dropped 0 bases and J dropped 3; count of bases not matched to a gene: 13. The CDR3 loop spans 19 amino acids. Germline-derived CDR1 and CDR2 are SGHRS and YFSETQ. The CDR3 here is CASSLAFIGLAGIEETQYF. The CDR3 DNA reads as TGCGCCAGCAGCTTGGCCTTTATTGGACTAGCGGGCATAGAAGAGACCCAGTACTTC.

This clonotype was seen only a few times. The chain combines TRBV6-2 or TRBV6-3 with TRBJ2-7; the D gene could be TRBD1 or TRBD2 (5 bases each). Germline CDR1 MNHEY, CDR2 SVGEGT. Trimming left V 6 bases short and J 0 bases short, with 18 bases between. The CDR3 length is 16 residues. Here the CDR3 reads CASSRRRGVSSYEQYF. The CDR3 coding sequence is TGTGCCAGCAGCCGGAGGCGAGGGGTGTCCTCCTACGAGCAGTACTTC.

This clonotype has just a few counts. CDR3 loop: CASSSLDRGARGYTF. The DNA for the CDR3 is TGTGCCAGCAGCTCGTTAGACAGGGGCGCACGCGGCTACACCTTC. The rearrangement uses TRBV7-9 and TRBJ1-2; 8 bases are a match to TRBD1. The V and J ends lost 4 bases and 8 bases, in that order; junction bases with no gene match: 12. The germline V gene has CDR1 SEHNR and CDR2 FQNEAQ (reference sequence). The CDR3 loop spans 15 amino acids. The variable domain in full, with the rest retrieved from reference TRBV7-9 and TRBJ1-2, is DTGVSQNPRHKITKRGQNVTFRCDPISEHNRLYWYRQTLGQGPEFLTYFQNEAQLEKSRLLSDRFSAERPKGSFSTLEIQRTEQGDSAMYLCASSSLDRGARGYTFGSGTRLTVV.

V is TRBV12-3 or TRBV12-4 and J is TRBJ2-7; 8 bases agree with TRBD1. The CDR3 length is 13 residues. Trimming removed 8 bases from V and 5 bases from J; junction bases left unmatched: 8. In DNA form, the CDR3 reads TGTGCCAGCCGCTCGGACAGGGCTAACGAGCAGTACTTC. It yields the protein CASRSDRANEQYF.